Each of the 23 T cell receptor beta chains below was sequenced from the same sample in a study of shared clonotypes between healthy human individuals. TCRdb keeps only in-frame clones here, not all; method: immunoSEQ multiplex PCR. Among approximately 1.5 million clones listed, 98% to 99% were seen once. The sequenced sample was naive CD4+ T cells sorted from blood. This sample's subset: CD45RA+ positively selected. The receptor set was obtained from a man aged 30 to 39 in good health.

This clone appeared once. This chain uses TRBV5-4 with TRBJ2-1; 12 bases match TRBD2. V lost 5 bases and J lost 9; bases outside the gene matches: 15. Germline V gene data show CDR1 as SGHNT and CDR2 as YYREEE (reference sequence). CDR3 size: 17 residues. In nucleotides, the CDR3 is TGTGCCAGCAGTTGGATGTTCGGACTAGCGGGATTCTCTGAGCAGTTCTTC. Protein product: CASSWMFGLAGFSEQFF.

The chain links TRBV4-1 to TRBJ1-2, with a tentative D call TRBD1 (6 bases). This CDR3 region has 14 residues. Deletions cut 3 bases from V and 3 bases from J, with 11 bases between. The germline V gene has CDR1 MGHRA and CDR2 YSYEKL. CDR3 coding DNA: TGCGCCAGCAGCCATGCGGGGGCCGACTATGGCTACACCTTC. Protein sequence: CASSHAGADYGYTF.

This rearrangement joins TRBV7-6 to TRBJ2-7; 7 bases fit TRBD1. Germline CDR1 reads SGHVS; CDR2 reads FNYEAQ. The CDR3 contains 14 residues. The V segment lost 0 bases and the J segment 2 bases; nucleotides outside the gene matches: 1. Here the CDR3 reads CASSLAGGTYEQYF. CDR3 coding DNA: TGTGCCAGCAGCTTAGCAGGGGGCACCTACGAGCAGTACTTC.

The chain uses TRBV4-3 and TRBJ1-3; tentative D call: TRBD1 (5 bases). Deletions cut 4 bases from V and 0 bases from J, with 7 bases between. The CDR3 is made up of 14 amino acids. From germline, CDR1 is LGHNA and CDR2 YSLEER. CDR3 sequence: CASSPTVSGNTIYF. Written as DNA, the CDR3 is TGCGCCAGCAGCCCGACAGTCTCTGGAAACACCATATATTTT.

The chain combines TRBV14 with TRBJ1-2; D is uncertain. The germline V and J ends were trimmed by 1 base and 8 bases, with 14 bases remaining between them. This CDR3 is built from 14 residues. The germline V gene encodes CDR1 SGHDN and CDR2 FVKESK. The CDR3 is CASSQGSPLGGYTF. In DNA form, the CDR3 reads TGTGCCAGCAGCCAAGGATCCCCTTTGGGGGGCTACACCTTC.

This sequence joins TRBV4-3 and TRBJ2-3; D is unresolved. V was shortened by 1 base and J by 0 bases, with 8 bases between the two germline ends. CDR1 is LGHNA, CDR2 YSLEER, per germline. This CDR3 is 15 amino acids long. The CDR3: CASSQAHLSTDTQYF. CDR3 in DNA: TGCGCCAGCAGCCAAGCCCACCTTAGCACAGATACGCAGTATTTT.

The chain links TRBV11-1 to TRBJ2-7; D ambiguous. Between the trimmed V and J ends, which lost 5 bases and 6 bases, there was a span of 8 bases. The CDR3 has 11 amino acids. Germline CDR1 reads SGHAT; CDR2 reads FQDESV (reference sequence). CDR3 residues: CASSPQVEQYF. In nucleotides, the CDR3 is TGTGCCAGCAGCCCCCAGGTCGAGCAGTACTTC.

This clone appeared a single time. CDR3 bases: TGCAGCGTTCGCGCGGGGGCATCTAGCACAGATACGCAGTATTTT. Protein: CSVRAGASSTDTQYF. V gene TRBV29-1 combines with J gene TRBJ2-3, with D possibly matching TRBD2 (7 bases). Trimming stripped 5 bases from V and 0 bases from J, with 15 bases between. The CDR3 has 15 residues. Germline lookup yields CDR1 SQVTM and CDR2 ANQGSEA.

Note on this clone: This sample also contains other DNA sequences that code for the same CDR3. The chain joins TRBV9 to TRBJ2-7; 9 bases line up with TRBD2. The CDR3 is 14 residues long. The V gene's germline CDR1 is SGDLS and CDR2 YYNGEE. Trimming took 0 bases from V and 4 from J; bases not matched to a gene: 2. The chain's CDR3 is CASSVAAGGYEQYF. The DNA of the CDR3 is TGTGCCAGCAGCGTAGCTGCGGGAGGGTACGAGCAGTACTTC. The full variable domain, its missing parts supplied by reference TRBV9 and TRBJ2-7, is DSGVTQTPKHLITATGQRVTLRCSPRSGDLSVYWYQQSLDQGLQFLIQYYNGEERAKGNILERFSAQQFPDLHSELNLSSLELGDSALYFCASSVAAGGYEQYFGPGTRLTVT.

The gene calls are TRBV7-9 and TRBJ2-5; D possibly uses TRBD1 or TRBD2 (6 bases each). The CDR3 is made up of 15 amino acids. V lost 1 base, J lost 2 bases, and 11 bases lay in between. Germline lookup yields CDR1 SEHNR and CDR2 FQNEAQ (reference sequence). The CDR3 DNA is TGTGCCAGCAGCTTAGAAGGGGGAGGACAAGAGACCCAGTACTTC. Residues: CASSLEGGGQETQYF.

CDR3 loop: CASSPVRGYNEQFF. The CDR3 DNA sequence: TGTGCCAGCTCACCAGTCAGGGGCTACAATGAGCAGTTCTTC. The rearrangement joins TRBV18 to TRBJ2-1; D possibly corresponds to TRBD1 (6 bases). Between the trimmed V and J ends, which lost 2 bases and 3 bases, there was a span of 8 bases. The CDR3 totals 14 residues. Germline V gene sequence: CDR1 KGHSH, CDR2 LQKENI.

J is TRBJ2-1 and V is TRBV18; tentatively, D is TRBD2 (5 bases). Germline CDR1 KGHSH, CDR2 LQKENI. V was cut by 1 base and J by 5 bases, with 6 bases left in between. CDR3 length: 13 amino acids. CDR3 nucleotides: TGTGCCAGCTCACCACGACTAAACAATGAGCAGTTCTTC. The encoded protein is CASSPRLNNEQFF.

The chain uses TRBV5-4 and TRBJ2-3; D remains unclear. CDR1 is SGHNT and CDR2 is YYREEE in the germline V gene (reference sequence). This CDR3 contains 15 residues. V lost 4 bases and J 0 bases, leaving 12 bases between the germline ends. The CDR3 region is CASSTVRKSTDTQYF. In DNA form, the CDR3 reads TGTGCCAGCAGCACCGTTAGGAAAAGCACAGATACGCAGTATTTT.

The chain links TRBV30 to TRBJ2-7; the D is unclear. Trimming removed 1 base from V and 1 base from J, with 8 bases in between. From germline, CDR1 is GTSNPN and CDR2 SVGIG (reference sequence). The CDR3 totals 13 residues. The CDR3 DNA reads TGTGCCTGGAGTGCGGGCTTGTCCTACGAGCAGTACTTC. Its translation: CAWSAGLSYEQYF.

The chain joins TRBV5-1 to TRBJ2-5; tentatively, D is TRBD2 (9 bases). The CDR3 contains 19 residues. Trimming stripped 0 bases from V and 5 bases from J, with 26 bases between. Germline V gene data show CDR1 as SGHRS and CDR2 as YFSETQ. Here the CDR3 reads CASSLVGQGSREGLETQYF. The CDR3 DNA reads as TGCGCCAGCAGCTTGGTCGGACAGGGATCGCGGGAGGGCCTGGAGACCCAGTACTTC.

This clone has a single count. The chain employs TRBV7-9 and TRBJ2-3, with TRBD2 as a possible D gene (5 bases). Trimming removed 5 bases from V and 1 base from J, with 10 bases in between. Germline loops: CDR1 SEHNR, CDR2 FQNEAQ (reference sequence). This CDR3 region has 14 residues. This chain's CDR3 is CASSALGGTDTQYF. In nucleotides, the CDR3 is TGTGCCAGCAGCGCGCTGGGAGGCACAGATACGCAGTATTTT.

CDR3 nucleotides: TGTGCCAGCAGTGGGCTTAGCGGGAGGCTCCCCTACGAGCAGTACTTC. Translated: CASSGLSGRLPYEQYF. The genes are TRBV6-1 and TRBJ2-7; TRBD2 agrees at 10 bases. CDR1 is MNHNS, CDR2 SASEGT, per germline. The CDR3 totals 16 residues. V shed 4 bases, J shed 2 bases, and the junction held 8 bases outside the gene matches.

This chain links TRBV5-5 with TRBJ2-1; D may be TRBD1 or TRBD2 (5 bases each). This CDR3 spans 17 amino acids. V lost 0 bases to trimming and J lost 0 bases, with 13 bases between them. The germline V gene encodes CDR1 SGHKS and CDR2 YYEKEE (reference sequence). CDR3 sequence reads: CASSLAGTLGSYNEQFF. CDR3 bases: TGTGCCAGCAGCTTGGCCGGGACCCTGGGCTCCTACAATGAGCAGTTCTTC.

V is TRBV2 and J is TRBJ2-3; the D gene could be TRBD1 or TRBD2 (5 bases each). This CDR3 is built from 14 residues. The V end lost 8 bases, the J end lost 0 bases, and 12 bases lay between the germline ends. CDR1 is SNHLY and CDR2 is FYNNEI in the germline V gene. CDR3 sequence (DNA): TGTGCCAGCGGGGGTTCCCTAAGCACAGATACGCAGTATTTT. Translated, it gives CASGGSLSTDTQYF. The entire variable domain, with the rest obtained from reference TRBV2 and TRBJ2-3, is as follows: EPEVTQTPSHQVTQMGQEVILRCVPISNHLYFYWYRQILGQKVEFLVSFYNNEISEKSEIFDDQFSVERPDGSNFTLKIRSTKLEDSAMYFCASGGSLSTDTQYFGPGTRLTVL.

The V gene is TRBV15, the J gene TRBJ2-7; 8 bases are shared with TRBD1. CDR1 is LNHNV and CDR2 is YYDKDF in the germline V gene (reference sequence). This CDR3 region has 16 residues. V lost 1 base to trimming and J lost 2 bases; unmatched junction nucleotides: 7. CDR3 sequence (DNA): TGTGCCACCAGCAGAGGAGGGGGACAGGCCGCCTACGAGCAGTACTTC. Its translation is CATSRGGGQAAYEQYF.

For this clone: Other nucleotide sequences in the sample specify the same CDR3. This chain joins TRBV5-4 and TRBJ2-5; D is uncertain. The CDR3 extends over 12 amino acids. Germline CDR1 reads SGHNT; CDR2 reads YYREEE (reference sequence). The V end lost 4 bases, the J end lost 0 bases, and 4 bases lay between the germline ends. This chain's CDR3 is CASSRYQETQYF. The CDR3 DNA is TGTGCCAGCAGCCGTTACCAAGAGACCCAGTACTTC.

Details on this clone: The same CDR3 is also encoded by other DNA sequences in this sample. V and J are TRBV27 and TRBJ2-7; D may be TRBD2 (6 bases). Germline V gives CDR1 MNHEY, CDR2 SMNVEV (reference sequence). The V gene lost 2 bases and the J gene lost 2 bases, with 7 bases spanning the gap. The CDR3 has 13 amino acids. The CDR3 protein is CASSLRGAYEQYF. For the CDR3, the DNA is TGTGCCAGCAGTTTACGCGGGGCCTACGAGCAGTACTTC.

V usage is TRBV5-4 and J usage is TRBJ2-7; 7 bases align to TRBD2. The junction had 7 bases not matched to a gene; V was cut back by 4 bases and J by 6 bases. CDR1 is SGHNT and CDR2 is YYREEE in the germline V gene (reference sequence). The CDR3 runs 13 residues. The DNA of the CDR3 is TGTGCCAGCAGCCCCCAAGGGAGGGTCGAGCAGTACTTC. Protein sequence: CASSPQGRVEQYF. Full variable domain (rest looked up from reference TRBV5-4 and TRBJ2-7): ETGVTQSPTHLIKTRGQQVTLRCSSQSGHNTVSWYQQALGQGPQFIFQYYREEENGRGNFPPRFSGLQFPNYSSELNVNALELDDSALYLCASSPQGRVEQYFGPGTRLTVT.